The entry below describes one T cell receptor beta chain. Its target is not known. The germline V gene encodes CDR1 SGHTA and CDR2 FQGNSA. This CDR3 contains 13 residues. The V gene end was trimmed by 5 bases and the J gene end by 8 bases; junction bases not matched to a gene: 5. The data derive from a study of a mutant IDH1 vaccine in newly diagnosed glioma. Background on the study: Patients were started on vaccination 4-6 weeks after radiotherapy alone, or with temozolomide cycles.

Clones were sequenced by immunoSEQ multiplex PCR, and TCRdb holds only the in-frame ones, with some missing. The sample has 45,000 to 60,000 clones; approximately 78% are singletons. Time point: week 5, during vaccination. Every vaccination contained 300 ug of the mutant IDH1 20-mer peptide and was paired with topical imiquimod. The sample was PBMCs, taken from a glioma patient whose treatment included an IDH1 peptide vaccine. The source of this sequence is a man aged 45 to 65 with glioma. This rearrangement joins TRBV7-2 to TRBJ2-1; TRBD2 aligns across 8 bases. CDR3 region: CASSRGGRDEQFF. DNA for the CDR3: TGTGCCAGCAGCCGGGGGGGCAGAGATGAGCAGTTCTTC.